These T cell receptor beta chains were read from a single sample in a study of technical replicates of blood from a few donors. Measured with immunoSEQ multiplex PCR; TCRdb has only the in-frame clones, and not every one. The data show tens of thousands of clones, about nine tenths seen once. Material: T cells isolated from PBMCs. These receptors were taken from a human donor in good health. Some clones in this sample may be carry-over from other donors' samples. CDR3s include the opening cysteine and the closing phenylalanine or tryptophan. The D gene is left open where the match is weak. Rows give clone size only sometimes, using once, few, many, or a class for an expanded clone.

CDR3 | DNA | size | D | J | V
CASSTNREETQYF | TGTGCCAGTAGCACGAACAGGGAAGAGACCCAGTACTTC | - | - | TRBJ2-5 | TRBV19
CASSTPDRWHGYTF | TGTGCCAGCAGTACCCCGGACAGATGGCATGGCTACACCTTC | - | - | TRBJ1-2 | TRBV6-5
CASSSQSSTSYNEQFF | TGTGCCAGCAGCTCCCAATCTAGCACGTCCTACAATGAGCAGTTCTTC | - | - | TRBJ2-1 | TRBV7-2
CASSPPGQVNNEQFF | TGTGCCAGCAGTCCTCCGGGACAGGTAAACAATGAGCAGTTCTTC | - | TRBD1 | TRBJ2-1 | TRBV28
CASSVSPRPEQETQYF | TGTGCCAGCAGCGTAAGTCCAAGGCCGGAGCAAGAGACCCAGTACTTC | - | - | TRBJ2-5 | TRBV9
CASSEAKGGESEPQHF | TGTGCCAGCAGTGAAGCGAAAGGGGGTGAATCAGAGCCCCAGCATTTT | few | - | TRBJ1-5 | TRBV2
CASSQAWQNNSPLHF | TGCGCCAGCAGCCAAGCTTGGCAGAATAATTCACCCCTCCACTTT | - | - | TRBJ1-6 | TRBV4-1
CASNLGQGRYEQYF | TGTGCCAGCAATCTAGGACAGGGAAGGTACGAGCAGTACTTC | - | TRBD1 | TRBJ2-7 | TRBV28
CASSLVLGLGEKLFF | TGTGCCAGCAGCTTAGTCCTGGGGCTGGGTGAAAAACTGTTTTTT | - | - | TRBJ1-4 | TRBV7-8
CASSQVPSGRRSGELFF | TGCGCCAGCAGCCAAGTCCCTAGCGGGAGAAGGAGCGGGGAGCTGTTTTTT | - | TRBD2 | TRBJ2-2 | TRBV4-1
CSASDTVTQYF | TGCAGTGCCTCGGACACCGTTACCCAGTACTTC | - | - | TRBJ2-5 | TRBV20-1
CSVSQGVSNTEAFF | TGCAGCGTCAGTCAGGGGGTTTCAAACACTGAAGCTTTCTTT | - | TRBD1 | TRBJ1-1 | TRBV29-1
CASKGPLSYEQYF | TGTGCCAGCAAGGGGCCGCTTTCCTACGAGCAGTACTTC | - | - | TRBJ2-7 | TRBV27
CASIGEETQYF | TGTGCCAGTATTGGGGAGGAGACCCAGTACTTC | - | - | TRBJ2-5 | TRBV19
CASSSPGQGNTEAFF | TGTGCCAGCAGTTCTCCGGGACAGGGAAACACTGAAGCTTTCTTT | - | TRBD1 | TRBJ1-1 | TRBV28
CASSDGTANTGELFF | TGCGCCAGCAGTGATGGGACAGCGAACACCGGGGAGCTGTTTTTT | - | TRBD1 | TRBJ2-2 | TRBV10-1
CATSRVDRGPTEAFF | TGTGCCACCAGCAGAGTTGACAGGGGGCCAACTGAAGCTTTCTTT | few | TRBD1 | TRBJ1-1 | TRBV15